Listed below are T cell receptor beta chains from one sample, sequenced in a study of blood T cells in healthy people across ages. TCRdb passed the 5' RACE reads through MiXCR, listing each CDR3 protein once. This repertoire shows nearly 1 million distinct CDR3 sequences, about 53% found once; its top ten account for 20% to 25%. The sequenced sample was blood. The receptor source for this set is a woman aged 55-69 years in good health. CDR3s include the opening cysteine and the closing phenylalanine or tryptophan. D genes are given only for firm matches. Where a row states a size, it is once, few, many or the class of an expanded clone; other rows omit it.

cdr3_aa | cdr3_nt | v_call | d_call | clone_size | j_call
CSVVLERTAYEQYF | TGCAGCGTTGTATTAGAGCGCACCGCCTACGAGCAGTACTTC | TRBV29-1 | - | - | TRBJ2-7
CASSQGALPQETQYF | TGTGCCAGCTCACAGGGGGCCCTGCCTCAAGAGACCCAGTACTTC | TRBV11-2 | TRBD1 | once | TRBJ2-5
CATAPPSESTDTQYF | TGTGCCACCGCCCCTCCTAGCGAGAGCACAGATACGCAGTATTTT | TRBV21-1 | - | - | TRBJ2-3
CASSFRRDRTYEQYF | TGTGCCAGCAGCTTCCGGAGGGACCGAACCTACGAGCAGTACTTC | TRBV11-2 | - | - | TRBJ2-7
CSVRTGLTYEQYF | TGCAGCGTAAGGACAGGGTTGACCTACGAGCAGTACTTC | TRBV29-1 | TRBD1 | - | TRBJ2-7
CASSRWGYGYTF | TGTGCCAGCAGCCGATGGGGCTATGGCTACACCTTC | TRBV3-1 | - | few | TRBJ1-2
CASSQGPGLVADTQYF | TGCGCCAGCAGCCAGGGTCCGGGACTAGTGGCAGATACGCAGTATTTT | TRBV4-3 | TRBD2 | - | TRBJ2-3
CSARPLIAGGLTDTQYF | TGCAGTGCTAGACCGTTAATAGCGGGAGGGCTGACAGATACGCAGTATTTT | TRBV20-1 | TRBD2 | few | TRBJ2-3
CASNQGGAGTGTQYF | TGTGCCAGCAACCAGGGGGGGGCCGGCACAGGTACGCAGTATTTT | TRBV6-1 | - | - | TRBJ2-3
CSASLAGGPGTQYF | TGCAGTGCTAGCCTAGCGGGGGGGCCGGGTACGCAGTATTTT | TRBV20-1 | TRBD2 | - | TRBJ2-3
CSARDYRRGLAKNIQYF | TGCAGTGCTAGAGATTATCGCAGGGGGCTAGCCAAAAACATTCAGTACTTC | TRBV20-1 | TRBD1 | few | TRBJ2-4
CASKEGTSGNMVQGDTQYF | TGTGCCAGCAAGGAGGGGACTAGCGGGAATATGGTACAGGGAGATACGCAGTATTTT | TRBV7-8 | TRBD2 | - | TRBJ2-3
CASGAWGLGQPQHF | TGTGCCAGTGGCGCATGGGGTTTGGGTCAGCCCCAGCATTTT | TRBV25-1 | - | few | TRBJ1-5
CASSTTSEEDTQYF | TGTGCCAGCAGCACCACTAGTGAGGAAGATACGCAGTATTTT | TRBV7-3 | - | - | TRBJ2-3
CAWSPGTGWGEQFF | TGTGCCTGGAGTCCCGGGACAGGCTGGGGTGAGCAGTTCTTC | TRBV30 | TRBD1 | - | TRBJ2-1
CASGEVNTEAFF | TGCGCCAGCGGGGAAGTTAACACTGAAGCTTTCTTT | TRBV4-1 | - | - | TRBJ1-1
CASSQDRSTNPRETQYF | TGTGCCAGCAGCCAAGATAGGTCTACCAATCCTAGGGAGACCCAGTACTTC | TRBV14 | - | - | TRBJ2-5
CASSTGGLVLTNGQFF | TGTGCCAGCAGTACCGGGGGGTTAGTCTTAACGAATGGGCAGTTCTTC | TRBV27 | TRBD2 | - | TRBJ2-1
CASSQDREAPLSGANVLTF | TGTGCCAGCAGCCAAGACAGGGAGGCCCCCCTCTCTGGGGCCAACGTCCTGACTTTC | TRBV3-1 | - | - | TRBJ2-6
CASSAGDGTDTQYF | TGTGCCAGCAGTGCGGGCGACGGCACAGATACGCAGTATTTT | TRBV6-1 | - | - | TRBJ2-3
CSAQGLSYNEQFF | TGCAGCGCGCAGGGTTTATCCTACAATGAGCAGTTCTTC | TRBV29-1 | - | - | TRBJ2-1
CASSSRGNRETQYF | TGTGCCAGCAGCTCACGGGGTAATAGAGAGACCCAGTACTTC | TRBV11-1 | - | few | TRBJ2-5
CASSLQGGDLNTEAFF | TGCGCCAGCAGCTTACAGGGGGGTGACTTAAACACTGAAGCTTTCTTT | TRBV5-1 | TRBD1 | - | TRBJ1-1
CASSLYSGTSVPDTQYF | TGCGCCAGCAGCTTGTACTCCGGGACTAGTGTTCCAGATACGCAGTATTTT | TRBV5-1 | TRBD2 | - | TRBJ2-3
CASGESGQWVSQPQHF | TGTGCCAGCGGAGAATCAGGACAGTGGGTTAGTCAGCCCCAGCATTTT | TRBV7-8 | - | - | TRBJ1-5
CASSQNRDRGLYEQYF | TGTGCCAGCAGCCAAAACCGGGACAGGGGTTTATACGAGCAGTACTTC | TRBV7-9 | TRBD1 | - | TRBJ2-7